This T cell receptor beta chain was retrieved from a study of CD8 T cells in ankylosing spondylitis. The study's findings and limits: It appeared that ankylosing spondylitis blood was characterized by a TCR beta motif of about eight highly homologous variants. Some motif variants were previously reported in reactive arthritis synovial fluid and blood. Relatively rare in peripheral blood, disease-linked clones were also CD8+.

This clonotype was seen many times. Its antigen remains unidentified. Germline-derived CDR1 and CDR2 are SGHRS and YFSETQ. Losses at the gene ends were 4 bases for V and 11 bases for J; bases not matched to a gene: 11. This CDR3 region has 13 residues. A quantitative 5'-RACE method, one with molecular barcodes, was used to make TCR beta libraries. One entry per CDR3 protein results from TCRdb running MiXCR on the 5' RACE reads. This table holds 500,000 or so distinct CDR3 sequences, roughly 5% found once. J is TRBJ1-1 and V is TRBV5-1; 7 nucleotides agree with TRBD1. This sequence originates from a male donor with ankylosing spondylitis. Input material: blood, either unsorted or a sorted T cell fraction (not recorded which). The CDR3 reads CASSPTGIDRAFF. In nucleotides, the CDR3 is TGCGCCAGCAGCCCGACAGGGATCGACCGGGCTTTCTTT.